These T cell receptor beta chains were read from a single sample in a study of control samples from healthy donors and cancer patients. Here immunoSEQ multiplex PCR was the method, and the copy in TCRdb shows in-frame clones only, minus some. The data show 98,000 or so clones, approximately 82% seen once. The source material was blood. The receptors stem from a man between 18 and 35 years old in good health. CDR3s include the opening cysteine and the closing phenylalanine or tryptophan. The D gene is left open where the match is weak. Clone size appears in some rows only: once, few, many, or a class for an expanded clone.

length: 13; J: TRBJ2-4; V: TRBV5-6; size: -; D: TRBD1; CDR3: CASSATGRNIQYF; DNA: TGTGCCAGCAGCGCGACAGGGCGAAACATTCAGTACTTC
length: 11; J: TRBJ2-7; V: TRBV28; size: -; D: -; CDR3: CASSLRYEQYF; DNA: TGTGCCAGCAGTTTACGCTACGAGCAGTACTTC
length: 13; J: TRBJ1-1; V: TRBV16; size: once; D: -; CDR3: CASSQSRAGEAFF; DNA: TGTGCCAGCAGCCAATCCAGGGCGGGTGAAGCTTTCTTT
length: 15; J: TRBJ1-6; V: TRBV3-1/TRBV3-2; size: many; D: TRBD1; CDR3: CASSQGTGGNSPLHF; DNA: TGTGCCAGCAGCCAAGGGACAGGGGGTAATTCACCCCTCCACTTT
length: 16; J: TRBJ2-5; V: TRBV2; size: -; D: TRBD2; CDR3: CATQNSRAGGQVTQYF; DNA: TGTGCCACTCAAAATAGTCGGGCGGGGGGGCAGGTGACCCAGTACTTC
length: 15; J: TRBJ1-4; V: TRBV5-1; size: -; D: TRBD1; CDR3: CASSPGTATNEKLFF; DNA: TGCGCCAGCAGCCCCGGGACAGCAACTAATGAAAAACTGTTTTTT
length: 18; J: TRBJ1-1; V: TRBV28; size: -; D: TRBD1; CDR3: CASSHRLRGRVRNTEAFF; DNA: TGTGCCAGCAGTCATAGGTTGAGGGGGCGCGTGAGGAACACTGAAGCTTTCTTT
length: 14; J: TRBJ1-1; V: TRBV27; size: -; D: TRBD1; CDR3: CASSLLDRDTEAFF; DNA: TGTGCCAGCAGTTTGCTCGACAGGGACACTGAAGCTTTCTTT
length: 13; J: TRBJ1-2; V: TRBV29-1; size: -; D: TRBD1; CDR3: CSVYRGPLYGYTF; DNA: TGCAGCGTCTACAGGGGCCCTCTCTATGGCTACACCTTC
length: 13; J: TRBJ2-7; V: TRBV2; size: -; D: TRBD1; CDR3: CASRETGSYEQYF; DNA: TGTGCCAGCAGGGAGACAGGGTCCTACGAGCAGTACTTC
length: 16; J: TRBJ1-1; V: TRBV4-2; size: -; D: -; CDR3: CASSQDRVGGNTEAFF; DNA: TGTGCCAGCAGCCAAGATAGGGTGGGGGGAAACACTGAAGCTTTCTTT
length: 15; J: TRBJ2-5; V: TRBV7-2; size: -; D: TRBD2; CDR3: CASSFPAGGLETQYF; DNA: TGTGCCAGCAGCTTTCCAGCGGGGGGGCTAGAGACCCAGTACTTC
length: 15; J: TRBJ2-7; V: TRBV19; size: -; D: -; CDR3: CASSIVAGKNYEQYF; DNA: TGTGCCAGTAGTATAGTGGCAGGGAAGAACTACGAGCAGTACTTC
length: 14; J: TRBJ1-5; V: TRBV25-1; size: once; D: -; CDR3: CASSAPGSNQPQHF; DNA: TGTGCCAGCAGTGCCCCGGGAAGCAATCAGCCCCAGCATTTT
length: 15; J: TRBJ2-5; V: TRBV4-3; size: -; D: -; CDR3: CASSQDWRVQETQYF; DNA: TGCGCCAGCAGCCAAGATTGGCGGGTACAAGAGACCCAGTACTTC
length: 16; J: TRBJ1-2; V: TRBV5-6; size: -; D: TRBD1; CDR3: CASSLVHRGYVYGYTF; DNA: TGTGCCAGCAGCTTGGTCCACAGGGGGTATGTCTATGGCTACACCTTC
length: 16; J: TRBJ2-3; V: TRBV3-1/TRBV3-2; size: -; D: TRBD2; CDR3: CASSPSAGGYTDTQYF; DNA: TGTGCCAGCAGCCCCTCTGCGGGGGGCTACACAGATACGCAGTATTTT
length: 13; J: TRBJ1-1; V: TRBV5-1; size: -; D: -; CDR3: CASRGQLNTEAFF; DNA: TGCGCCAGCAGGGGGCAGCTCAACACTGAAGCTTTCTTT
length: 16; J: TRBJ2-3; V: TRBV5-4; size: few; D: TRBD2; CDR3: CASSPGTRWGTDTQYF; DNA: TGTGCCAGCAGCCCCGGGACTAGATGGGGCACAGATACGCAGTATTTT
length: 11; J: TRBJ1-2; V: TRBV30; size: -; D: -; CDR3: CAWSRTGGYTF; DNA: TGTGCCTGGAGCCGGACCGGGGGCTACACCTTC
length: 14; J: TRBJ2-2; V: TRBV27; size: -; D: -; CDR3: CASRWTGATGELFF; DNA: TGTGCCAGCCGGTGGACTGGGGCCACCGGGGAGCTGTTTTTT
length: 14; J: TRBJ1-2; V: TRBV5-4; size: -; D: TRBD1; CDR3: CASTFTTGGLGYTF; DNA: TGTGCCAGCACCTTTACTACAGGGGGTCTAGGCTACACCTTC
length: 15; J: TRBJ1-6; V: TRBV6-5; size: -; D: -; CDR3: CASSSQSRVPSPLHF; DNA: TGTGCCAGCAGTTCTCAGAGTAGGGTACCTTCACCCCTCCACTTT
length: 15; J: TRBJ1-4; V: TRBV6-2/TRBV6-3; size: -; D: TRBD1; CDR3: CASSYRTGGGEKLFF; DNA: TGTGCCAGCAGTTACCGGACAGGGGGCGGTGAAAAACTGTTTTTT
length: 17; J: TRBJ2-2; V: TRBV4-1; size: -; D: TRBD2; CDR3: CASSQGGGRKSTGELFF; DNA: TGCGCCAGCAGCCAAGGGGGGGGACGAAAAAGCACCGGGGAGCTGTTTTTT
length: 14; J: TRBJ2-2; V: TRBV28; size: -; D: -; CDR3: CASSLVARSGELFF; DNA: TGTGCCAGCAGTTTAGTCGCGCGGTCCGGGGAGCTGTTTTTT
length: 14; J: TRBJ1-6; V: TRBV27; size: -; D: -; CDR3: CASSLRGRNSPLHF; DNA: TGTGCCAGCAGTTTGCGGGGACGGAATTCACCCCTCCACTTT
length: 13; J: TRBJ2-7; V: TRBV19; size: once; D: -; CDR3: CASSRYIGVEQYF; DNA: TGTGCCAGTAGTAGATACATCGGGGTCGAGCAGTACTTC
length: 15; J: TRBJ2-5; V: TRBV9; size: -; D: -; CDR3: CASSVGPGARETQYF; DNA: TGTGCCAGCAGCGTGGGTCCAGGCGCAAGGGAGACCCAGTACTTC
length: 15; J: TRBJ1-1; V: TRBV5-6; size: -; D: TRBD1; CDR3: CASSFFGTGGTEAFF; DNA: TGTGCCAGCAGCTTTTTTGGGACAGGAGGCACTGAAGCTTTCTTT
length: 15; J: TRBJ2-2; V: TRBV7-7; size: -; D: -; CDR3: CASSLGGTNTGELFF; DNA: TGTGCTAGCAGCTTAGGAGGGACGAACACCGGGGAGCTGTTTTTT
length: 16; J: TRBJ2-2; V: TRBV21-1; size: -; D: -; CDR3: CASSLDRGLKSGELFF; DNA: TGTGCCAGCAGCTTAGACAGGGGCCTGAAGAGCGGGGAGCTGTTTTTT
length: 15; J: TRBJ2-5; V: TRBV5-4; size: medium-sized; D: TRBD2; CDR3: CASSLSGGAGETQYF; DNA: TGTGCCAGCAGCCTTAGCGGGGGGGCAGGAGAGACCCAGTACTTC
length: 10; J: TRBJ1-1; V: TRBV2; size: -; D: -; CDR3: CASGGTEAFF; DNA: TGTGCCAGCGGGGGGACTGAAGCTTTCTTT
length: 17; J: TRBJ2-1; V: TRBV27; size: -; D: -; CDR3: CASSLFAPTGQGNEQFF; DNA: TGTGCCAGCAGTTTATTCGCCCCCACGGGGCAGGGCAATGAGCAGTTCTTC
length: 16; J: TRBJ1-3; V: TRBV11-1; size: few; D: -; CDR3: CASSFHGQTIGNTIYF; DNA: TGTGCCAGCAGCTTCCACGGACAGACAATTGGAAACACCATATATTTT
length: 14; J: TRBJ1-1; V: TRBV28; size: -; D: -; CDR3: CASSLWVARAEAFF; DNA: TGTGCCAGCAGTTTATGGGTGGCAAGGGCTGAAGCTTTCTTT
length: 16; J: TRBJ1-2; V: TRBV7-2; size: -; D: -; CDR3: CASSLPGNRDGNGYTF; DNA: TGTGCCAGCAGCTTACCCGGGAACAGGGACGGCAATGGCTACACCTTC
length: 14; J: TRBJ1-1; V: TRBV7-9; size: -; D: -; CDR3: CASSPRGPRTEAFF; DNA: TGTGCCAGCAGCCCTCGGGGACCGCGGACTGAAGCTTTCTTT
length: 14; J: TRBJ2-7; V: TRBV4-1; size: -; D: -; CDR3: CASSQYLVEAEQYF; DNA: TGCGCCAGCAGCCAGTACCTGGTAGAGGCCGAGCAGTACTTC
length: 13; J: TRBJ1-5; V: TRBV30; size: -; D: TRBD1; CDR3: CAWSYRTGQPQHF; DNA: TGTGCCTGGAGCTACAGGACAGGTCAGCCCCAGCATTTT
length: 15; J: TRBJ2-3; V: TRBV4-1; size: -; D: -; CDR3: CASSQDRASQDTQYF; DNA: TGCGCCAGCAGCCAAGATAGGGCCTCACAGGATACGCAGTATTTT
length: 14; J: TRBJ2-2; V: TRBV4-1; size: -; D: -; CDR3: CASSRGANTGELFF; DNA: TGCGCCAGCAGCCGAGGTGCGAACACCGGGGAGCTGTTTTTT
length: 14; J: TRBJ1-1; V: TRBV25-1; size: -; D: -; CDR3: CASSDHRQNTEAFF; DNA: TGTGCCAGCAGTGACCACAGGCAGAACACTGAAGCTTTCTTT
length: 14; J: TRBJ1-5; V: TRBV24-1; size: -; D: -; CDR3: CATSDLPGNQPQHF; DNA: TGTGCCACCAGTGATTTACCTGGTAATCAGCCCCAGCATTTT
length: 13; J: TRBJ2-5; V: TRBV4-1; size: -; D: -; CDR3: CASSTTLLGTQYF; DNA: TGCGCCAGCAGCACCACCCTCCTCGGGACCCAGTACTTC
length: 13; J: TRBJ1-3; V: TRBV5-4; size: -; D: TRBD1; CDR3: CASSEGQGNTIYF; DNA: TGTGCCAGCAGCGAGGGACAGGGAAACACCATATATTTT
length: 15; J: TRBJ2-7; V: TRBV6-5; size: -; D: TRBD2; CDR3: CASKRAGGWINEQYF; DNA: TGTGCCAGCAAACGGGCCGGGGGGTGGATCAACGAGCAGTACTTC
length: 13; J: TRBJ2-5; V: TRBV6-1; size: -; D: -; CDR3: CASSKQGGETQYF; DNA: TGTGCCAGCAGCAAACAGGGAGGAGAGACCCAGTACTTC
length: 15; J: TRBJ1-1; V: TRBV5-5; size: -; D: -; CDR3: CASSLYRNSGTEAFF; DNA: TGTGCCAGCAGCTTGTATAGGAATTCGGGCACTGAAGCTTTCTTT
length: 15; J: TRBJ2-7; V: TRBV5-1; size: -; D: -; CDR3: CASSFGGYSSYEQYF; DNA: TGCGCCAGCAGCTTCGGGGGCTATAGCTCCTACGAGCAGTACTTC
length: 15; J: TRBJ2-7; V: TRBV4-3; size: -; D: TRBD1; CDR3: CASSPSTGTYYEQYF; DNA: TGCGCCAGCAGCCCATCGACAGGGACCTATTACGAGCAGTACTTC
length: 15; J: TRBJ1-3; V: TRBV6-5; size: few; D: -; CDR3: CASSLGQTSGNTIYF; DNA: TGTGCCAGCAGTTTAGGACAGACCTCTGGAAACACCATATATTTT
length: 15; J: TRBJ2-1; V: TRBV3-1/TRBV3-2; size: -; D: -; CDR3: CASSQDTSSYNEQFF; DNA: TGTGCCAGCAGCCAAGATACCAGCTCCTACAATGAGCAGTTCTTC
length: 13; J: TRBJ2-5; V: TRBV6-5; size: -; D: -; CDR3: CASRGQAQETQYF; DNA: TGTGCCAGCAGGGGGCAGGCCCAAGAGACCCAGTACTTC
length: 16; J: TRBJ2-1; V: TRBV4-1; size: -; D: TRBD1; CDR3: CASSQMGQGIYNEQFF; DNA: TGCGCCAGCAGCCAAATGGGACAGGGGATTTACAATGAGCAGTTCTTC
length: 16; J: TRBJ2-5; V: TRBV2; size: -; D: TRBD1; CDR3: CASSYSGTGRQETQYF; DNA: TGTGCCAGCAGTTATTCCGGGACAGGGAGACAAGAGACCCAGTACTTC